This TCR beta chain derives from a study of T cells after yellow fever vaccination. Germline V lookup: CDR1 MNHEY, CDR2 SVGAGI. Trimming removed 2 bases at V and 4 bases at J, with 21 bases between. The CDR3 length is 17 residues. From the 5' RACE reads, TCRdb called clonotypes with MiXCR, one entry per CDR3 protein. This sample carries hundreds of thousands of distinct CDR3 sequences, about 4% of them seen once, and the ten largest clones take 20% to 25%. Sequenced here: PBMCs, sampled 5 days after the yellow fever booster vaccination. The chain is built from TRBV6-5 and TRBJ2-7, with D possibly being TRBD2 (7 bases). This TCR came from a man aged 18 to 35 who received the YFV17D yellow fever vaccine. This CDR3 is CASSYQQGGGGEYEQYF. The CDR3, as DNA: TGTGCCAGCAGTTACCAACAGGGAGGCGGGGGAGAGTACGAGCAGTACTTC.